Detailed here is one T cell receptor (beta chain). What it binds is not known. The assay was immunoSEQ multiplex PCR, and TCRdb's table has in-frame clones only and misses some. The sample carries under 200,000 clones, roughly 90% recorded once. The sample is drawn from a study of cytomegalovirus exposure and HLA in healthy donors. The donors were in the approximately 110-subject validation cohort; that cohort was separate from the approximately 700-subject first cohort. This CDR3 has 15 residues. Per germline, CDR1 SGHDN and CDR2 FVKESK. V was trimmed by 3 bases and J by 2 bases, leaving 13 bases between them. Whole-study results and caveats: Rarity held for most TCR sequences, but there were some public TCRs that occurred in many donors.

This sequence was found in a woman aged 25 to 45 in good health and CMV-seronegative. The sample consisted of PBMCs. V usage is TRBV14 and J usage is TRBJ1-2; tentatively, D is TRBD1 (6 bases). CDR3 amino acids: CASSHRGLQNYGYTF. For the CDR3, the DNA is TGTGCCAGCAGCCACCGGGGGCTTCAGAACTATGGCTACACCTTC. Supplemented by reference TRBV14 and TRBJ1-2, the full variable domain reads EAGVTQFPSHSVIEKGQTVTLRCDPISGHDNLYWYRRVMGKEIKFLLHFVKESKQDESGMPNNRFLAERTGGTYSTLKVQPAELEDSGVYFCASSHRGLQNYGYTFGSGTRLTVV.